This T cell receptor beta chain comes out of a study of T cells in Graves' hyperthyroidism and ophthalmopathy. This clonotype was counted at least ten times. CDR1 is MDHEN and CDR2 is SYDVKM in the germline V gene. V was trimmed by 10 bases and J by 3 bases, leaving 16 bases between them. The CDR3 length is 14 residues. From RNA transcripts, TCR beta CDR3 regions were amplified. HTBI primers were used for first-round RT-PCR of the TCR CDR3. TCRdb reprocessed the multiplex PCR reads via MiXCR and lists one record per CDR3 protein. Of around 350,000 distinct CDR3 sequences in the sample, 17% were seen once.

The source material was blood. The sequence was obtained from a woman in her 30s with Graves' hyperthyroidism that later progressed to Graves' ophthalmopathy. V and J are TRBV28 and TRBJ2-1, with D perhaps matching TRBD1 (5 bases). The CDR3 protein is CAISETDNYNEQFF. In DNA form, the CDR3 reads TGTGCCATTAGTGAGACAGACAACTACAATGAGCAGTTCTTC.